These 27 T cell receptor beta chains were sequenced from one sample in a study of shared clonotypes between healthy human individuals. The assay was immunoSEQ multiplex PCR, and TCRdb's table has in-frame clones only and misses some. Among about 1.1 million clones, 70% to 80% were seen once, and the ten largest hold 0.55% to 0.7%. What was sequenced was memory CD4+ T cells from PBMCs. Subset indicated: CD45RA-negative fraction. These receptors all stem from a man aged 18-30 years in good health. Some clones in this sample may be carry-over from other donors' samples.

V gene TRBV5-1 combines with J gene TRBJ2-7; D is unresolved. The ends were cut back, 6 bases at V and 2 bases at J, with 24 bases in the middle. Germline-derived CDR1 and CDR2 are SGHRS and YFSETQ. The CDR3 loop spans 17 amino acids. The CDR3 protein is CASKSALKTDVPYEQYF. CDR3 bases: TGCGCCAGCAAATCAGCTCTTAAAACAGACGTGCCCTACGAGCAGTACTTC.

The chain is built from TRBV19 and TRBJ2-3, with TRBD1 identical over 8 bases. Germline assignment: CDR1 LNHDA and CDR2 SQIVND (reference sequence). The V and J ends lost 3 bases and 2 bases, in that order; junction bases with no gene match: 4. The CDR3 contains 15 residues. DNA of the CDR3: TGTGCCAGTAGTATTGCGACAGGGGACACAGATACGCAGTATTTT. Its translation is CASSIATGDTDTQYF.

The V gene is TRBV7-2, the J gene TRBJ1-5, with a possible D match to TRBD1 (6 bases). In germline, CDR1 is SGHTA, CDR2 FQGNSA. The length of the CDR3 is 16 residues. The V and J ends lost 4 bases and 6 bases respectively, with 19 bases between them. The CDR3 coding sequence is TGTGCCAGCAGCTGGACTTATCGACAAGGGGGTCAGCCCCAGCATTTT. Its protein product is CASSWTYRQGGQPQHF.

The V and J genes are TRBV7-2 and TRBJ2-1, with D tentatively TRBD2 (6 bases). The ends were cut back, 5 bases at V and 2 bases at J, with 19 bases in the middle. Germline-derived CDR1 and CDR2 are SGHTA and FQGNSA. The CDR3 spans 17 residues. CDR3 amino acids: CASSLTFMAGPYNEQFF. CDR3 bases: TGTGCCAGCAGCCTAACGTTTATGGCGGGACCCTACAATGAGCAGTTCTTC.

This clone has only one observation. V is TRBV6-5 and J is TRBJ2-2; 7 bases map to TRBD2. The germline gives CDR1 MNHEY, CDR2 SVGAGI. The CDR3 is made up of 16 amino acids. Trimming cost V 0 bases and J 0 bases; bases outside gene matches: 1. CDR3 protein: CASSYSSGANTGELFF. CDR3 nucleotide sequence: TGTGCCAGCAGTTACTCCAGCGGGGCGAACACCGGGGAGCTGTTTTTT.

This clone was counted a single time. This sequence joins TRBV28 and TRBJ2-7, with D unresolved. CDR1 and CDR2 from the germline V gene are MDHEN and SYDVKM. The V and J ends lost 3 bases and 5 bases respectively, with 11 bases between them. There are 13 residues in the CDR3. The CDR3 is CASSFLSGDEQYF. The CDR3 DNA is TGTGCCAGCAGTTTTTTGTCTGGGGACGAGCAGTACTTC.

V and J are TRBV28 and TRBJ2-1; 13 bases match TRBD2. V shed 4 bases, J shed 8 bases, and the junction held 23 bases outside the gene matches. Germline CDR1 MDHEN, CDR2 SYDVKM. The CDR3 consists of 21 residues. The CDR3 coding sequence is TGTGCCAGCAGTTCACCTTCCGGGACACAACTAGCGGGAGGGCTCCTGGATGAGCAGTTCTTC. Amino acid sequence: CASSSPSGTQLAGGLLDEQFF.

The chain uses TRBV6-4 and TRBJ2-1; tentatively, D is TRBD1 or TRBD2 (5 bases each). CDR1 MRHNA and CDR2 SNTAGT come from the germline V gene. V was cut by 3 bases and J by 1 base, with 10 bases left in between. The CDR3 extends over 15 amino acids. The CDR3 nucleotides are TGTGCCAGCAGTGAACTCGGGGCATCCTACAATGAGCAGTTCTTC. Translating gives CASSELGASYNEQFF.

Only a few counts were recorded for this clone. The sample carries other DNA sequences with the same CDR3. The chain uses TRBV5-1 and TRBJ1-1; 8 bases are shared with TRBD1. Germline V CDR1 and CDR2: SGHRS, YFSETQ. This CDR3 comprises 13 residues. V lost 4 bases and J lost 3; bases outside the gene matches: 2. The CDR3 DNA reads TGCGCCAGCAGCACGACAGGGGACACTGAAGCTTTCTTT. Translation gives CASSTTGDTEAFF.

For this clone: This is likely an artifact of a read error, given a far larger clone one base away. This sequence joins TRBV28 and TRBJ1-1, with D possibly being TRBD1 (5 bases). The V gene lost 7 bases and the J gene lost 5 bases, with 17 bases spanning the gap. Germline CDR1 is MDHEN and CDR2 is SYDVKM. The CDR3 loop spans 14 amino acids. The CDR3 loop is CASTLAPRVTEAFF. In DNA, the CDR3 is TGTGCCAGCACCTTGGCTCCCAGGGTAACTGAAGCTTTCTTT.

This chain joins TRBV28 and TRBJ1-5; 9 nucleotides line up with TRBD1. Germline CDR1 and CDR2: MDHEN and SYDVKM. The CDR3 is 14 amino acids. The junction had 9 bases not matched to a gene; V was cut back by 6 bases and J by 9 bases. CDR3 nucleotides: TGTGCCAGCAGATCGGGACAGGGAGAAAGGCCCCAGCATTTT. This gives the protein CASRSGQGERPQHF. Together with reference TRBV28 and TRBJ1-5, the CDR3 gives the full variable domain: DVKVTQSSRYLVKRTGEKVFLECVQDMDHENMFWYRQDPGLGLRLIYFSYDVKMKEKGDIPEGYSVSREKKERFSLILESASTNQTSMYLCASRSGQGERPQHFGDGTRLSIL.

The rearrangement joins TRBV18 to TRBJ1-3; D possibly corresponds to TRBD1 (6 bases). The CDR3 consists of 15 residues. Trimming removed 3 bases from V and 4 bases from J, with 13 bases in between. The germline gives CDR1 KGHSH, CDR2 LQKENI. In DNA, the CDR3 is TGTGCCAGCTCACCGGCGGGGGCGCACGGAAACACCATATATTTT. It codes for CASSPAGAHGNTIYF.

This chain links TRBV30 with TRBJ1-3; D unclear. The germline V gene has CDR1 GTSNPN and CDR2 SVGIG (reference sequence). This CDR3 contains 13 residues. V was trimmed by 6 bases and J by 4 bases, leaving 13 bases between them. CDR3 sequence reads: CACNLMGGNTIYF. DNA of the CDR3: TGTGCCTGTAATTTGATGGGGGGAAACACCATATATTTT.

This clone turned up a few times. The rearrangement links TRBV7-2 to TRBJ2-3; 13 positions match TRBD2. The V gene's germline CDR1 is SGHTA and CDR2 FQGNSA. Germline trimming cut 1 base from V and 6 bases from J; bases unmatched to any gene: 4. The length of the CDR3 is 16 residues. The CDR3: CASSLGGTSGKDTQYF. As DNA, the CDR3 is TGTGCCAGCAGCTTAGGGGGGACTAGCGGGAAGGATACGCAGTATTTT.

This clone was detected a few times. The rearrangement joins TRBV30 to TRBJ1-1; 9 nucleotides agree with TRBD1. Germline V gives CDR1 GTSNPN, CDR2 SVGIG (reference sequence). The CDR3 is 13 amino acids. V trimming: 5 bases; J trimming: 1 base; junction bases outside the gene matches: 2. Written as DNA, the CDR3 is TGTGCCTGGGGGACAGGGCCGAACACTGAAGCTTTCTTT. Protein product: CAWGTGPNTEAFF.

The CDR3 loop reads CASSRGINSYTF. CDR3 sequence (DNA): TGTGCCAGCAGCCGGGGAATTAATAGCTACACCTTC. The J gene is TRBJ1-2, the V gene TRBV28; unclear D gene. CDR1 MDHEN and CDR2 SYDVKM come from the germline V gene. The V gene lost 6 bases and the J gene lost 9 bases, with 14 bases spanning the gap. The CDR3 runs 12 residues.

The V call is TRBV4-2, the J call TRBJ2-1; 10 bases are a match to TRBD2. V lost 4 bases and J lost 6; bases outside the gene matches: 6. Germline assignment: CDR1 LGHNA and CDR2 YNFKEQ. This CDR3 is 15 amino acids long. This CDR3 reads CASSPGSSGSNEQFF. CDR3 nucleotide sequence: TGTGCCAGCAGCCCCGGTTCTAGCGGGAGCAATGAGCAGTTCTTC.

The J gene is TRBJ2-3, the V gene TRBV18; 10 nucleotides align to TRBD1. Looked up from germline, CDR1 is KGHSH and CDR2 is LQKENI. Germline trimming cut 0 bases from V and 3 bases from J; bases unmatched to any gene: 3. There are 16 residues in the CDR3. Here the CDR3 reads CASSPPGTGDTDTQYF. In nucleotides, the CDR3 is TGTGCCAGCTCACCACCCGGGACAGGGGATACAGATACGCAGTATTTT.

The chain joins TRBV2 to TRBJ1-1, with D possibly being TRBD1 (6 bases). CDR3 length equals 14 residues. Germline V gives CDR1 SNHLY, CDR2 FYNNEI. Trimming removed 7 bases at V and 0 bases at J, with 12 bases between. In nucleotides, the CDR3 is TGTGCCAGCAACGGACAGATATTGAACACTGAAGCTTTCTTT. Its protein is CASNGQILNTEAFF.

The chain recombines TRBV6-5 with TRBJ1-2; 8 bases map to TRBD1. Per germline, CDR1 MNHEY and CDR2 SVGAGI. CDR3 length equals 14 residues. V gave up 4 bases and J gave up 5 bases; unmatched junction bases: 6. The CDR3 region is CASSLGQAPYGYTF. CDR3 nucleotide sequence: TGTGCCAGCAGTTTGGGACAGGCCCCTTATGGCTACACCTTC.

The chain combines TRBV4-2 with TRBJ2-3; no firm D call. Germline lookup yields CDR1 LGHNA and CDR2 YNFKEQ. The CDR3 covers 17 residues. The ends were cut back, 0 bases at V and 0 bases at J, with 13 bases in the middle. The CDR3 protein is CASSQDWAATSTDTQYF. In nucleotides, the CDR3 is TGTGCCAGCAGCCAAGATTGGGCGGCTACTAGCACAGATACGCAGTATTTT.

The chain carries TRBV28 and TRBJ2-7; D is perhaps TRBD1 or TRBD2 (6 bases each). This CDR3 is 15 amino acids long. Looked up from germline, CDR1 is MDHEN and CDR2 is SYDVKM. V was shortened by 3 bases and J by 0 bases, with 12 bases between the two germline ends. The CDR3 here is CASSFLGGGSYEQYF. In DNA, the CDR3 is TGTGCCAGCAGTTTTTTGGGGGGCGGCTCCTACGAGCAGTACTTC.

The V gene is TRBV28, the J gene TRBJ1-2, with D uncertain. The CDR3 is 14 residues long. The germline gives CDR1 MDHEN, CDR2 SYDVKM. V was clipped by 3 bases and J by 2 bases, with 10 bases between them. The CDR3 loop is CASSLLTGNYGYTF. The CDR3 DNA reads TGTGCCAGCAGTTTGTTGACCGGGAACTATGGCTACACCTTC.

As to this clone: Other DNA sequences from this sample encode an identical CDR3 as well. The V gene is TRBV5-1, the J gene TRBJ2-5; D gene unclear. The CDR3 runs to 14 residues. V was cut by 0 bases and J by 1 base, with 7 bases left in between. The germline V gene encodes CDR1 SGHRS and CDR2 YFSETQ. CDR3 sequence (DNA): TGCGCCAGCAGCTTGGGGGCAGCCCAAGAGACCCAGTACTTC. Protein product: CASSLGAAQETQYF.

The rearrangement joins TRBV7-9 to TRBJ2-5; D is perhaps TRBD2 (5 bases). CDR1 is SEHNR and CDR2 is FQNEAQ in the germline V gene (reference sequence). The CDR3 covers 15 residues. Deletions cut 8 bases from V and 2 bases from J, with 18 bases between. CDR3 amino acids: CASSPGIHTQETQYF. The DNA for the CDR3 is TGTGCCAGCTCCCCCGGGATACATACTCAAGAGACCCAGTACTTC.

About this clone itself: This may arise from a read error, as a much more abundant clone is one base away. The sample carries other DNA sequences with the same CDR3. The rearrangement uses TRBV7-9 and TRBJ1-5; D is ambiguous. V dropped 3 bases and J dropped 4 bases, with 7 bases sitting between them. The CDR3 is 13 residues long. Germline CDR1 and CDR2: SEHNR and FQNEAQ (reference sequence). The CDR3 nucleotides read TGTGCCAGCAGCTTGGGCAGGAATCAGCCCCAGCATTTT. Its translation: CASSLGRNQPQHF.

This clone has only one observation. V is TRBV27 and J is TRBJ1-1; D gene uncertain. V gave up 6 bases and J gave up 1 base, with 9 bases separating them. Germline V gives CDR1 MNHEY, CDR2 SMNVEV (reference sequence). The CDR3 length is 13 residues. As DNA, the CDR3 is TGTGCCAGCAGCCGAACGCGGAACACTGAAGCTTTCTTT. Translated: CASSRTRNTEAFF.